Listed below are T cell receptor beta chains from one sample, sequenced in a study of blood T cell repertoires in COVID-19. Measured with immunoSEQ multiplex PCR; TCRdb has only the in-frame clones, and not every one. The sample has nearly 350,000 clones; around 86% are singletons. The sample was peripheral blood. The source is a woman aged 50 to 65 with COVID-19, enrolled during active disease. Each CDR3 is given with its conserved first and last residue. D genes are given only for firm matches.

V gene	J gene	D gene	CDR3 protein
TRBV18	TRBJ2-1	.	CASSAWTASSYNEQFF
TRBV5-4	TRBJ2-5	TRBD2	CASSSPTTSGRGATQYF
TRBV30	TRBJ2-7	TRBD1	CAWMLGGAYEQYF
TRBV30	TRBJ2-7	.	CAWSGWESSYEQYF
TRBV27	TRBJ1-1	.	CASSFHYGGVTEAFF
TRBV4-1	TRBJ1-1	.	CASSQDGYISEAFF
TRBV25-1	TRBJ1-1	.	CASSEHSPNTEAFF
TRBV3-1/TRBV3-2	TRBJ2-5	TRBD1	CASSQLTGVETQYF
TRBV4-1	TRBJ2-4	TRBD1	CASSQTGEIAKNIQYF
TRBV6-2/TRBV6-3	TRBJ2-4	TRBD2	CASSYAGGIGKNIQYF
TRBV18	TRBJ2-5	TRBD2	CASSPPGLARETQYF
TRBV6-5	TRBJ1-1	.	CASISPRAGTEAFF
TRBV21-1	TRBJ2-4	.	CASSKVGVLAKNIQYF
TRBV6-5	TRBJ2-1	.	CASRQTAGGEQFF
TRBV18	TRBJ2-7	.	CASSPPLTPSYEQYF
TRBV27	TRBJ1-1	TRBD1	CASTQGAEAFF
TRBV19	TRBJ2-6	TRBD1	CASSTTGVGANVLTF
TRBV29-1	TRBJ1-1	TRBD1	CSVTQGGNTEAFF
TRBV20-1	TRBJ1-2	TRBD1	CSASRGQNYGYTF
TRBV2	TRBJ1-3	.	CASGGVSGNTIYF
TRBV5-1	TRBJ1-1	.	CASSLSGSLKGAEAFF
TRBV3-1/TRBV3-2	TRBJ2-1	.	CASSPRVEAWQFF
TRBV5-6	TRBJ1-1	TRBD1	CASSQGQGAEAFF
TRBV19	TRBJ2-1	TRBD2	CASSPGLAGPRQEFF
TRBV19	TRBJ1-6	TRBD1	CASSPPRTGRNSPLHF
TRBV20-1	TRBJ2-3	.	CSASLSGETQYF
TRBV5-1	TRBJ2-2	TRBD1	CASRTGGPGELFF
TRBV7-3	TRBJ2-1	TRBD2	CASSLMAGGPDEQFF
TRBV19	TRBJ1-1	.	CATSVPGLSTEAFF
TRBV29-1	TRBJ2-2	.	CSVVQGRETGELFF
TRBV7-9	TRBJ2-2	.	CASSFGRIGLNTGELFF
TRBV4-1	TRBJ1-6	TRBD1	CASSRGQGNSPLHF
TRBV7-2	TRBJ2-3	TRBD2	CASSPTSGTDTQYF
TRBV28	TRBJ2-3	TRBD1	CASSFLTGAKDTQYF
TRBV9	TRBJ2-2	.	CASTHPRDGINTGELFF
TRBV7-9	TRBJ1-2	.	CASRPTETNYGYTF
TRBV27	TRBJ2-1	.	CASSLSGIYNEQFF
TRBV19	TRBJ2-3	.	CATEGGTDTQYF
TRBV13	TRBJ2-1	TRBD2	CASSRRVAGVDNEQFF
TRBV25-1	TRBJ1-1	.	CASSAPGGARNTEAFF
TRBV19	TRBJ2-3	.	CASSSRGISTDTQYF
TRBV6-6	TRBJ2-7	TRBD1	CASSQIGQGANTYEQYF
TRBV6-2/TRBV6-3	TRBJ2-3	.	CASSSLAYSTDTQYF
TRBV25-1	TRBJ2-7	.	CASSALQGKQHF
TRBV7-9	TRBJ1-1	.	CASRPSLRGTEAFF
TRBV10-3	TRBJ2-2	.	CAISERGSNTGELFF
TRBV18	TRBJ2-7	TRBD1	CASSPLQGAWEQYF
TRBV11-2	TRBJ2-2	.	CASSFYRVPGTGELFF
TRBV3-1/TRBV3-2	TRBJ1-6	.	CASSQDGRGPAPLHF
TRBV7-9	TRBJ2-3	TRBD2	CASSPGTSGKTDTQYF
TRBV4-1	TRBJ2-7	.	CASSQVYSGYEQYF